This T cell receptor (beta chain) was observed in a study of blood T cell repertoires in COVID-19. Study as a whole: T cells, B-cell-depleted T cells, or PBMCs supplied cDNA or gDNA.

The CDR3 extends over 14 amino acids. V was cut by 6 bases and J by 1 base, with 9 bases left in between. The germline V gene encodes CDR1 MNHEY and CDR2 SMNVEV (reference sequence). Per the authors' pipeline: Amplifying reference gene primers gave estimates of nucleated cell counts. Data came from immunoSEQ multiplex PCR; TCRdb stores just in-frame clones and leaves some out. V and J calls and clone size come straight from that table; D and trimming were deduced from the DNA. The data show some 210,000 clones, around four fifths seen once. This chain joins TRBV27 and TRBJ2-2; D might be TRBD2 (6 bases). This sequence originates from a human donor in a cohort sampled during active COVID-19. Sequencing was carried out using peripheral blood. Here the CDR3 DNA reads TGTGCCAGCAGGAAGGGAGGGAACACCGGGGAGCTGTTTTTT. Amino acid sequence: CASRKGGNTGELFF.